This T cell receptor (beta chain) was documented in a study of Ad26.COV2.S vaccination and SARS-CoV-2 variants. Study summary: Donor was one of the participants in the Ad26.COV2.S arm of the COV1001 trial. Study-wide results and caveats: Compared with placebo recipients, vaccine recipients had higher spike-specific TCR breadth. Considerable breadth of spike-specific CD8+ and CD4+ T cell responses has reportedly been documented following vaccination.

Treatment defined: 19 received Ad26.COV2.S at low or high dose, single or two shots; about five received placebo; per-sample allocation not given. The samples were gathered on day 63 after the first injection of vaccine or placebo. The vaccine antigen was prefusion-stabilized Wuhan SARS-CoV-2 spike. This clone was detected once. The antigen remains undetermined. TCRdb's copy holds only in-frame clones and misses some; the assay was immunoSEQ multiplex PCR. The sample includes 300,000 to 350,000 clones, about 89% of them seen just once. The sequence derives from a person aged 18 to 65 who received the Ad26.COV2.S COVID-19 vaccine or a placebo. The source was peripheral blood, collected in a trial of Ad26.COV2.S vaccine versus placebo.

The CDR3 nucleotides read TGTGCCAGCAGTGAAGAAGGGCCGAGCTACGAGCAGTACTTC. As protein: CASSEEGPSYEQYF. The chain joins TRBV6-1 to TRBJ2-7; D gene ambiguous. Trimming shortened V by 1 base and J by 3 bases, and 10 bases separated the two germline ends. From germline, CDR1 is MNHNS and CDR2 SASEGT. The CDR3 length is 14 residues.